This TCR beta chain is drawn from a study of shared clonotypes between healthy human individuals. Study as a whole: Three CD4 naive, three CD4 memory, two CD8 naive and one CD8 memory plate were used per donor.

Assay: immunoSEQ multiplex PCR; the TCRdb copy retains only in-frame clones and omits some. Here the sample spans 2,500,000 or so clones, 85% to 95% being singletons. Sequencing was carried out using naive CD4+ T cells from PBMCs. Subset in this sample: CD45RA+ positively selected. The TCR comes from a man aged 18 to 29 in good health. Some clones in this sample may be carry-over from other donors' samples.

The CDR3 sequence: CASSEKTGGPLRQYF. As DNA, the CDR3 is TGTGCCAGCAGTGAAAAGACAGGGGGTCCCCTCAGGCAGTACTTC. J is TRBJ2-7 and V is TRBV25-1; TRBD1 matches 9 bases. CDR1 and CDR2 (germline): MGHDK, SYGVNS. V shed 2 bases and J 9 bases; nucleotides not matched to a gene: 11. The CDR3 totals 15 residues.